Below, one TCR beta chain is given with its context. With 60 Vbeta and 13 Jbeta primers, the PCR was carried out. This table comes from immunoSEQ multiplex PCR, and its TCRdb copy is limited to in-frame clones, with some not included. The sample has under 40,000 clones. Per the germline V gene, CDR1 is SGHTA and CDR2 is FQGTGA. V shed 5 bases and J shed 9 bases, with 17 bases lying between them. This CDR3 comprises 14 residues. The data were obtained in a study of cytomegalovirus exposure and HLA in healthy donors. This sequence originates from a woman between 40 and 55 years old in good health and CMV-seropositive. The sequencing sample was made of PBMCs. This sequence joins TRBV7-3 and TRBJ2-1; a weak D match, TRBD2 (5 bases). CDR3 region: CASSREGLGSEQFF. Written as DNA, the CDR3 is TGTGCCAGCAGCCGAGAGGGTCTCGGAAGTGAGCAGTTCTTC.